What follows are 32 T cell receptor beta chains derived from one specimen sequenced in a study of human T cells and chemical hapten exposure. A single record per CDR3 protein comes from TCRdb applying MiXCR to the RACE reads. This table has under 50,000 distinct CDR3 sequences, 9.5% to 15% appearing once. The time point is: patch test 3, about 24 weeks after DPC sensitization. The treatment: therapeutic diphenylcyclopropenone sensitization with weekly scalp DPC. Total RNA extraction was carried out from unfractionated whole blood. The sequences come from whole blood, collected in connection with sensitization to the hapten diphenylcyclopropenone (DPC). The receptors originated from a woman between 40 and 50 years old with alopecia areata. Some clones in this sample may be carry-over from other donors' samples.

This clonotype came up a few times. The CDR3, as DNA: TGTGCCAGCCGTATCGGGGGCAGAGGCATTCAGTACTTC. Translation: CASRIGGRGIQYF. The rearrangement uses TRBV28 and TRBJ2-4, with D perhaps matching TRBD1 or TRBD2 (6 bases each). CDR1 MDHEN and CDR2 SYDVKM come from the germline V gene. V was clipped by 8 bases and J by 9 bases, with 17 bases between them. This CDR3 is built from 13 residues.

The rearrangement links TRBV24-1 to TRBJ2-1; TRBD1 is a possible D gene (5 bases). The CDR3 has 14 amino acids. Trimming took 0 bases from V and 9 from J, leaving 11 bases between them. The germline CDR1 and CDR2 sequences are KGHDR and SFDVKD. The DNA of the CDR3 is TGTGCCACCAGTGATTTGCACCAGGGCAGTGAGCAGTTCTTC. Amino acid sequence: CATSDLHQGSEQFF.

This clonotype came up many times. The rearrangement joins TRBV29-1 to TRBJ2-2, with D unclear. The V end was cut by 7 bases, the J end by 9 bases, with 9 bases between. This CDR3 has 10 amino acids. Germline V gene sequence: CDR1 SQVTM, CDR2 ANQGSEA. In nucleotides, the CDR3 is TGCAGCGCTAAGACCCGGGAGCTGTTTTTT. Amino acid sequence: CSAKTRELFF.

This clonotype was picked up many times. This chain uses TRBV28 with TRBJ1-1; D not resolved. V lost 2 bases, J lost 1 base, and 8 bases lay in between. Germline V gene sequence: CDR1 MDHEN, CDR2 SYDVKM. This CDR3 has 14 amino acids. Here the CDR3 DNA reads TGTGCCAGCAGTTTAACGCAAGAGAACACTGAAGCTTTCTTT. It yields the protein CASSLTQENTEAFF. Based on the CDR3 plus reference TRBV28 and TRBJ1-1, the full variable domain is DVKVTQSSRYLVKRTGEKVFLECVQDMDHENMFWYRQDPGLGLRLIYFSYDVKMKEKGDIPEGYSVSREKKERFSLILESASTNQTSMYLCASSLTQENTEAFFGQGTRLTVV.

This clonotype was recorded at least ten times. The rearrangement links TRBV7-2 to TRBJ1-5; D is undetermined. Germline V gives CDR1 SGHTA, CDR2 FQGNSA. V was trimmed by 3 bases and J by 6 bases, leaving 9 bases between them. The CDR3 loop spans 13 amino acids. The CDR3 is CASSFFEGQPQHF. Here the CDR3 DNA reads TGTGCCAGCAGCTTCTTCGAGGGTCAGCCCCAGCATTTT.

This clonotype occurred a few times. The genes are TRBV27 and TRBJ2-7; D remains ambiguous. The germline V gene encodes CDR1 MNHEY and CDR2 SMNVEV (reference sequence). The CDR3 consists of 13 residues. The V end lost 2 bases, the J end lost 2 bases, and 7 bases lay between the germline ends. CDR3 loop: CASSLTGTYEQYF. The CDR3 DNA reads TGTGCCAGCAGTTTAACTGGTACCTACGAGCAGTACTTC.

The chain joins TRBV5-8 to TRBJ2-3, with D possibly matching TRBD2 (5 bases). V was shortened by 0 bases and J by 2 bases, with 10 bases between the two germline ends. This CDR3 has 15 residues. Germline-derived CDR1 and CDR2 are SGHTS and YDEGEE. CDR3 sequence (DNA): TGTGCCAGCAGCTTGGCGGGGTCAGACACAGATACGCAGTATTTT. Amino acids: CASSLAGSDTDTQYF.

This clonotype has a handful of counts. The rearrangement links TRBV29-1 to TRBJ2-7, with 7 bases that match TRBD1. With V trimmed by 1 base and J by 1 base, 16 bases remained unmatched. Germline values: CDR1 SQVTM, CDR2 ANQGSEA. The CDR3 is 18 amino acids. CDR3 bases: TGCAGCGTTGAAGTGGGGTTTTTGACAGGGAAGTTATCCTACGAGCAGTACTTC. Residues: CSVEVGFLTGKLSYEQYF.

This sequence joins TRBV27 and TRBJ1-2; TRBD1 might be the D (5 bases). CDR3 length: 14 residues. V gave up 5 bases and J gave up 3 bases, with 13 bases separating them. CDR1 MNHEY and CDR2 SMNVEV come from the germline V gene (reference sequence). DNA for the CDR3: TGTGCCAGCAGTCGAGGGGTTATGTACTATGGCTACACCTTC. This encodes CASSRGVMYYGYTF.

There are a few counts of this clonotype. The CDR3 is CAITQGGETEAFF. The CDR3 nucleotides read TGTGCCATCACCCAGGGGGGGGAGACTGAAGCTTTCTTT. This chain links TRBV10-3 with TRBJ1-1; 7 nucleotides match TRBD1. The CDR3 contains 13 residues. Trimming took 7 bases from V and 5 from J; bases not matched to a gene: 7. The germline V gene has CDR1 ENHRY and CDR2 SYGVKD.

V gene TRBV25-1 combines with J gene TRBJ2-2; no clear D gene. CDR1 and CDR2 (germline): MGHDK, SYGVNS. With 4 bases removed from V and 1 base from J, the gap between germline ends came to 4 bases. The CDR3 covers 13 residues. The CDR3 bases are TGTGCCAGCAGTGTTCAGAACACCGGGGAGCTGTTTTTT. It specifies CASSVQNTGELFF. Complete variable domain (other parts from reference TRBV25-1 and TRBJ2-2): EADIYQTPRYLVIGTGKKITLECSQTMGHDKMYWYQQDPGMELHLIHYSYGVNSTEKGDLSSESTVSRIRTEHFPLTLESARPSHTSQYLCASSVQNTGELFFGEGSRLTVL.

This clonotype showed up many times. The V call is TRBV7-6, the J call TRBJ2-1; D is perhaps TRBD1 (6 bases). Germline lookup yields CDR1 SGHVS and CDR2 FNYEAQ. The CDR3 is 17 residues long. The V and J ends lost 2 bases and 0 bases respectively, with 14 bases between them. CDR3 nucleotides: TGTGCCAGCAGCTTAAGGATCGGGACAAGCTCCTACAATGAGCAGTTCTTC. This sequence encodes CASSLRIGTSSYNEQFF.

This clonotype was seen many times. The chain joins TRBV7-2 to TRBJ1-2; D possibly corresponds to TRBD1 (6 bases). Germline V CDR1 and CDR2: SGHTA, FQGNSA. The CDR3 runs to 16 residues. V was shortened by 1 base and J by 4 bases, with 16 bases between the two germline ends. In DNA form, the CDR3 reads TGTGCCAGCAGCTTAGGAAGCCCGGGGGCCCGCTATGGCTACACCTTC. It is translated as CASSLGSPGARYGYTF. Full variable domain (missing parts from reference TRBV7-2 and TRBJ1-2): GAGVSQSPSNKVTEKGKDVELRCDPISGHTALYWYRQSLGQGLEFLIYFQGNSAPDKSGLPSDRFSAERTGGSVSTLTIQRTQQEDSAVYLCASSLGSPGARYGYTFGSGTRLTVV.

This clonotype has ten or more counts. J is TRBJ2-7 and V is TRBV15, with D perhaps assigned TRBD1 or TRBD2 (5 bases each). Trimming cost V 3 bases and J 0 bases, with 15 bases left between them. CDR1 and CDR2 (germline): LNHNV, YYDKDF (reference sequence). This CDR3 comprises 16 residues. The CDR3 DNA reads as TGTGCCACCAGCAGGCCTAGGGACCGAAGCTCCTACGAGCAGTACTTC. Its translation: CATSRPRDRSSYEQYF.

This clonotype has just a few counts. V usage is TRBV28 and J usage is TRBJ1-2, with TRBD1 matching 12 bases. The CDR3 totals 15 residues. Germline values: CDR1 MDHEN, CDR2 SYDVKM. V lost 4 bases and J lost 8; bases outside the gene matches: 8. Written as DNA, the CDR3 is TGTGCCAGCAGTTCCGGGACAGGGGGCGCGGGAGGCTACACCTTC. Translating gives CASSSGTGGAGGYTF.

This clonotype has at least ten counts. This chain joins TRBV28 and TRBJ2-3; TRBD2 matches at 8 bases. J was trimmed by 1 base and V by 3 bases; bases with no gene match: 6. This CDR3 spans 16 amino acids. Germline lookup yields CDR1 MDHEN and CDR2 SYDVKM. CDR3 sequence: CASSFTAGGGTDTQYF. CDR3 coding DNA: TGTGCCAGCAGTTTCACGGCGGGAGGCGGCACAGATACGCAGTATTTT.

This clonotype was counted between two and nine times. V and J are TRBV6-2 or TRBV6-3 and TRBJ1-2, with D uncertain. V was cut by 2 bases and J by 5 bases, with 6 bases left in between. Germline V gives CDR1 MNHEY, CDR2 SVGEGT. The CDR3 length is 12 residues. CDR3 sequence reads: CASSYQAYGYTF. In DNA, the CDR3 is TGTGCCAGCAGTTACCAGGCGTATGGCTACACCTTC.

This clonotype was recorded a few times. The chain couples TRBV7-3 to TRBJ2-7, with 11 bases matching TRBD1. This CDR3 region has 13 residues. V was clipped by 5 bases and J by 6 bases; unmatched bases: 3. Germline V gene sequence: CDR1 SGHTA, CDR2 FQGTGA. The CDR3: CASSTGTGGEQYF. CDR3 nucleotide sequence: TGTGCCAGCAGCACCGGGACAGGGGGCGAGCAGTACTTC.

This sequence joins TRBV9 and TRBJ2-1; 8 bases agree with TRBD1. V lost 0 bases, J lost 9 bases, and 11 bases stayed unmatched. Germline V CDR1 and CDR2: SGDLS, YYNGEE. CDR3 size: 16 residues. The DNA of the CDR3 is TGTGCCAGCAGCGTAGGGAGGACAGGGACTTGGATTGAGCAGTTCTTC. Its translation is CASSVGRTGTWIEQFF.

The V and J genes are TRBV29-1 and TRBJ1-1; 10 bases line up with TRBD1. Per the germline V gene, CDR1 is SQVTM and CDR2 is ANQGSEA. This CDR3 has 13 amino acids. Trimming removed 5 bases from V and 5 bases from J; junction bases left unmatched: 5. This chain's CDR3 is CSVTRDRGTEAFF. CDR3 coding DNA: TGCAGCGTTACCCGGGACAGGGGTACTGAAGCTTTCTTT.

The table lists this clonotype with many counts. The CDR3 sequence is CASSYGGNQPQHF. In DNA form, the CDR3 reads TGTGCCAGCAGTTACGGTGGAAACCAGCCCCAGCATTTT. V gene TRBV6-5 combines with J gene TRBJ1-5; D gene unclear. Per germline, CDR1 MNHEY and CDR2 SVGAGI. The CDR3 spans 13 residues. Trimming pared 2 bases from V and 7 bases from J, leaving 9 bases between.

This rearrangement joins TRBV28 to TRBJ2-5, with D possibly matching TRBD1 (6 bases). The CDR3 runs 12 residues. The germline CDR1 and CDR2 sequences are MDHEN and SYDVKM. The V end lost 7 bases, the J end lost 1 base, and 7 bases lay between the germline ends. As DNA, the CDR3 is TGTGCCAGCAAACAGGGCCAAGAGACCCAGTACTTC. Its translation: CASKQGQETQYF. Together with reference TRBV28 and TRBJ2-5, the CDR3 gives the full variable domain: DVKVTQSSRYLVKRTGEKVFLECVQDMDHENMFWYRQDPGLGLRLIYFSYDVKMKEKGDIPEGYSVSREKKERFSLILESASTNQTSMYLCASKQGQETQYFGPGTRLLVL.

Only a few counts were recorded for this clonotype. The gene calls are TRBV5-1 and TRBJ2-3, with D possibly matching TRBD1 (6 bases). V was clipped by 4 bases and J by 1 base, with 13 bases between them. This CDR3 has 15 amino acids. Germline CDR1 is SGHRS and CDR2 is YFSETQ. The CDR3 spells CASSTGAGGTDTQYF. DNA of the CDR3: TGCGCCAGCAGCACTGGGGCAGGGGGCACAGATACGCAGTATTTT.

This clonotype appeared a few times. CDR3 DNA: TGTGCCAGCAGGGAGGGACAGGGTTATTCACCCCTCCACTTT. Translating it yields CASREGQGYSPLHF. The chain combines TRBV12-3 or TRBV12-4 with TRBJ1-6; 9 positions agree with TRBD1. The CDR3 spans 14 residues. V was pared by 6 bases and J by 8 bases, with 5 bases of the junction left unmatched.

As DNA, the CDR3 is TGTGCCAGCAGTTTAACCCACCTCAGGGGTGGTGGCTACACCTTC. It yields the protein CASSLTHLRGGGYTF. The chain uses TRBV12-3 or TRBV12-4 and TRBJ1-2, with D possibly matching TRBD1 (6 bases). With 2 bases removed from V and 7 bases from J, the gap between germline ends came to 17 bases. This CDR3 comprises 15 residues.

This clonotype was observed a handful of times. This chain connects TRBV5-1 to TRBJ1-1; D is ambiguous. CDR3 length: 16 amino acids. CDR1 is SGHRS, CDR2 YFSETQ, per germline. V was pared by 2 bases and J by 1 base, with 15 bases between. CDR3 loop: CASSLRPSTGNTEAFF. As DNA, the CDR3 is TGCGCCAGCAGCTTAAGACCCTCAACGGGGAACACTGAAGCTTTCTTT.

V and J are TRBV5-1 and TRBJ1-5; no clear D. V was clipped by 6 bases and J by 8 bases, with 18 bases between them. This CDR3 is 14 amino acids long. From germline, CDR1 is SGHRS and CDR2 YFSETQ. The CDR3 sequence is CASTEDGNQEPQHF. The CDR3 bases are TGCGCCAGCACTGAGGACGGGAATCAGGAGCCCCAGCATTTT. Full variable domain (missing parts from reference TRBV5-1 and TRBJ1-5): KAGVTQTPRYLIKTRGQQVTLSCSPISGHRSVSWYQQTPGQGLQFLFEYFSETQRNKGNFPGRFSGRQFSNSRSEMNVSTLELGDSALYLCASTEDGNQEPQHFGDGTRLSIL.

At least ten counts were recorded for this clonotype. The chain has TRBV12-5 and TRBJ2-1; 7 nucleotides match TRBD1. Trimming took 4 bases from V and 6 from J; bases not matched to a gene: 3. The CDR3 has 13 amino acids. Germline V gene data show CDR1 as LGHNT and CDR2 as FRNRAP. CDR3 sequence reads: CASGYGQVNEQFF. Here the CDR3 DNA reads TGTGCTAGTGGTTATGGACAGGTCAATGAGCAGTTCTTC.

This clonotype has a single count. The V and J genes are TRBV28 and TRBJ2-3, with D hard to call. The V end was cut by 6 bases, the J end by 0 bases, with 7 bases between. Germline V gene lookup returns CDR1 MDHEN and CDR2 SYDVKM. The CDR3 is made up of 13 amino acids. The CDR3 sequence is CASSPSSTDTQYF. CDR3 bases: TGTGCCAGCAGCCCCTCGAGCACAGATACGCAGTATTTT.

This clonotype was detected many times. The gene calls are TRBV12-3 or TRBV12-4 and TRBJ1-1; D not certain. Trimming cost V 6 bases and J 0 bases, with 8 bases left between them. The length of the CDR3 is 13 residues. For the CDR3, the DNA is TGTGCCAGCAGACGAGAACTGAACACTGAAGCTTTCTTT. Protein product: CASRRELNTEAFF.

In its sample, this clonotype ranks as medium-sized. The chain joins TRBV11-2 to TRBJ2-1, with D possibly TRBD1 on 6 matching bases. In germline, CDR1 is SGHAT, CDR2 FQNNGV. V was trimmed by 3 bases and J by 6 bases, leaving 9 bases between them. The CDR3 contains 13 residues. Here the CDR3 DNA reads TGTGCCAGCAGCTTCGCCAGGGGCAATGAGCAGTTCTTC. Translating it yields CASSFARGNEQFF.

The sample holds a few counts of this clonotype. The V and J genes are TRBV28 and TRBJ2-7; D unclear. Looked up from germline, CDR1 is MDHEN and CDR2 is SYDVKM. The CDR3 covers 14 residues. Trimming left V 4 bases short and J 6 bases short, with 16 bases between. The CDR3: CASSSRPPSREQYF. CDR3 nucleotide sequence: TGTGCCAGCAGTTCACGCCCCCCGAGTCGCGAGCAGTACTTC.